This TCR delta chain was sequenced during a study of gamma-delta chains in newborns, infants, children (dated by TCRdb to between 2018 and 2021). Concerning the study at large: In the study title, it is stated that polyclonal expansion of innate gammadelta T cells is driven by microbial exposure immediately after birth. The study examined the way microbial exposure affected innate gammadelta T cell populations in human newborns right after birth.

Trimming costs V 2 bases and J 4 bases, and their ends lie 15 bases apart. CDR1 and CDR2 are drawn from the germline V gene: TSWWSYY, QGS. The CDR3 goes from the cysteine to the phenylalanine over 18 residues. CDR3 DNA only is kept here, 54 bases in frame from base 1. This clone is regarded as medium-sized (0.01 to 0.1%). Its antigen is still unknown. Base-call qualities are not available, and no considerably larger clone is one nucleotide away. Data came from an Illumina MiSeq. For TCRdb, the public reads were processed anew by CATT, and duplicate DNA sequences were folded into one row. The sample records roughly 4,000 delta-chain clones, about 39% of which are singletons. Jointly, the top ten make up 14% of the sample.

The receptor's source is a child who received the measles vaccine. The specimen was blood. The chain is encoded by TRDV1 joined to TRDJ3; the best D guess is TRDD2, with 5 bases matching. For the CDR3, the sequence is CALGEAFESLWDTRQMFF. The DNA is as follows: TGTGCTCTTGGGGAAGCCTTCGAGTCCCTTTGGGACACCCGACAGATGTTTTTC.